The 12 T cell receptor beta chains reported below all come from one sample, sequenced in a study of a mutant IDH1 vaccine in newly diagnosed glioma (dated by TCRdb to the early 2020s). Library creation used the immunoSEQ multiplex PCR assay. TCRdb carries this immuneACCESS record with in-frame sequences only. Its versions omit some clonotypes, under half of them owing to an unresolved V gene in the studies checked, with the rest unexplained. The sample data list about 29,000 clones, and around 76% of these were observed just once. The ten largest clones represent around 6.9% of the sample. The time point label for this specimen denotes: week 35, safety follow-up. Each vaccine dose, consisting of 300 ug of a 20-mer mutant IDH1 peptide in Montanide, was administered subcutaneously with topical imiquimod. These receptors' targets are unknown. Material: PBMCs, obtained from a glioma patient whose treatment included an IDH1 peptide vaccine. Every receptor here comes from a man in his fifties or sixties with glioma.

This chain links TRBV13 with TRBJ2-1, with 9 positions matching TRBD1. There are 17 residues in the CDR3. Germline V lookup: CDR1 PRHDT, CDR2 FYEKMQ (reference sequence). The V segment lost 4 bases and the J segment 2 bases; nucleotides outside the gene matches: 9. The DNA for the CDR3 is TGTGCCAGCAGCTGGGGGACAGGGCAGTACCCCTACAATGAGCAGTTCTTC. Its protein is CASSWGTGQYPYNEQFF.

V and J are TRBV25-1 and TRBJ2-5; D is perhaps TRBD1 (7 bases). This CDR3 region has 13 residues. Deletions cut 6 bases from V and 5 bases from J, with 13 bases between. Germline CDR1 reads MGHDK; CDR2 reads SYGVNS. The CDR3: CASSTGEVETQYF. In nucleotides, the CDR3 is TGTGCCAGCAGCACAGGGGAGGTGGAGACCCAGTACTTC.

The table lists this clone with a count of one. The J gene is TRBJ1-3, the V gene TRBV18, with 9 bases lining up with TRBD1. V lost 4 bases, J lost 2 bases, and 6 bases stayed unmatched. Germline assignment: CDR1 KGHSH and CDR2 LQKENI. This CDR3 is built from 16 residues. CDR3 sequence: CASSHRGRGAGNTIYF. The CDR3 DNA reads TGTGCCAGCTCACACAGGGGGCGAGGCGCTGGAAACACCATATATTTT.

The rearrangement joins TRBV25-1 to TRBJ2-7; maybe TRBD1 (6 bases). The CDR3 is made up of 14 amino acids. The germline gives CDR1 MGHDK, CDR2 SYGVNS. The V and J ends lost 1 base and 4 bases respectively, with 11 bases between them. In DNA, the CDR3 is TGTGCCAGCAGTGAATCCGGGACAAGATACGAGCAGTACTTC. Its translation: CASSESGTRYEQYF.

This chain connects TRBV29-1 to TRBJ2-5, with D unclear. The CDR3 has 12 amino acids. V was cut by 3 bases and J by 7 bases, with 12 bases left in between. Germline V gene sequence: CDR1 SQVTM, CDR2 ANQGSEA. CDR3 coding DNA: TGCAGCGTTGATCCGACTGTCGGGACCCAGTACTTC. Translating it yields CSVDPTVGTQYF.

The rearrangement joins TRBV7-9 to TRBJ1-1; D remains ambiguous. The CDR3 runs 13 residues. V dropped 4 bases and J dropped 3 bases, with 9 bases sitting between them. Germline CDR1 reads SEHNR; CDR2 reads FQNEAQ (reference sequence). The CDR3 DNA sequence: TGTGCCAGCAGCTATATCGGGGACACTGAAGCTTTCTTT. Its translation is CASSYIGDTEAFF.

The CDR3 DNA is TGTGCCAGCAGCGGGGAGGGGGGAAGGAACACCGGGGAGCTGTTTTTT. This sequence encodes CASSGEGGRNTGELFF. V is TRBV9 and J is TRBJ2-2; D possibly corresponds to TRBD2 (7 bases). Trimming removed 3 bases from V and 1 base from J, with 13 bases in between. Germline V gene lookup returns CDR1 SGDLS and CDR2 YYNGEE. The CDR3 is made up of 16 amino acids. Full variable domain (rest looked up from reference TRBV9 and TRBJ2-2): DSGVTQTPKHLITATGQRVTLRCSPRSGDLSVYWYQQSLDQGLQFLIQYYNGEERAKGNILERFSAQQFPDLHSELNLSSLELGDSALYFCASSGEGGRNTGELFFGEGSRLTVL.

The chain uses TRBV5-1 and TRBJ2-1; D remains unclear. CDR3 length equals 15 residues. Trimming stripped 0 bases from V and 4 bases from J, with 11 bases between. Germline assignment: CDR1 SGHRS and CDR2 YFSETQ. CDR3 protein: CASSLGFRKYNEQFF. CDR3 coding DNA: TGCGCCAGCAGCTTGGGGTTTCGAAAATACAATGAGCAGTTCTTC.

This clone was counted a single time. The chain has TRBV2 and TRBJ2-2; D unresolved. Trimming took 6 bases from V and 5 from J, leaving 10 bases between them. The CDR3 is made up of 13 amino acids. Germline V CDR1 and CDR2: SNHLY, FYNNEI. The CDR3 DNA reads as TGTGCCAGCAGCGCCGGACGGACCGGGGAGCTGTTTTTT. Its protein product is CASSAGRTGELFF.

This clone was counted between two and nine times. The chain has TRBV28 and TRBJ1-2; 8 nucleotides match TRBD1. The V gene end was trimmed by 6 bases and the J gene end by 8 bases; junction bases not matched to a gene: 17. Germline assignment: CDR1 MDHEN and CDR2 SYDVKM. The CDR3 spans 16 residues. The CDR3 protein is CASRRQGAALSMGYTF. The DNA for the CDR3 is TGTGCCAGCAGAAGGCAGGGGGCCGCTCTTTCTATGGGCTACACCTTC.

The V and J genes are TRBV4-3 and TRBJ2-7; D is perhaps TRBD1 or TRBD2 (6 bases each). CDR1 and CDR2 (germline): LGHNA, YSLEER. The CDR3 covers 14 residues. Deletions cut 0 bases from V and 2 bases from J, with 8 bases between. The CDR3 sequence: CASSQEGGPYEQYF. The CDR3 nucleotides are TGCGCCAGCAGCCAAGAGGGGGGCCCCTACGAGCAGTACTTC.

The chain couples TRBV6-6 to TRBJ1-2, with D possibly matching TRBD1 (5 bases). The CDR3 sequence is 14 residues long. V gave up 5 bases and J gave up 2 bases, with 12 bases separating them. Germline V CDR1 and CDR2: MNHNY, SVGAGI (reference sequence). The CDR3 here is CASSSTTVNYGYTF. CDR3 nucleotides: TGTGCCAGCAGTAGTACGACAGTCAACTATGGCTACACCTTC.